These 10 T cell receptor beta chains share one sample of origin, sequenced in a study of blood T cell repertoires in COVID-19 (dated by TCRdb to the early 2020s). The library was built by means of the immunoSEQ multiplex PCR assay. The clones in this table, taken by TCRdb from immuneACCESS, are in-frame only. Not every clone is retained; where verified, under half of the shortfall comes from an unresolved V gene, and the cause of the rest is unknown. The sample table contains around 270,000 clones; only one count was recorded for around 80% of them. The ten largest account for around 4% of the sample. Source material: peripheral blood. These receptor sequences come from a man in his sixties with acute or convalescent COVID-19.

This clone has a single count. The chain recombines TRBV29-1 with TRBJ2-2, with D tentatively TRBD1 (5 bases). There are 14 residues in the CDR3. CDR1 is SQVTM, CDR2 ANQGSEA, per germline. V was pared by 3 bases and J by 0 bases, with 8 bases between. CDR3 DNA sequence: TGCAGCGTTGAGGTCAGGGCGAACACCGGGGAGCTGTTTTTT. This gives the protein CSVEVRANTGELFF.

The CDR3 bases are TGTGCCAGTAGACCCTGGAGCTCGAACACCGGGGAGCTGTTTTTT. It specifies CASRPWSSNTGELFF. This chain joins TRBV19 and TRBJ2-2; D is unresolved. The CDR3 is made up of 15 amino acids. V was trimmed by 6 bases and J by 0 bases, leaving 11 bases between them. Germline CDR1 LNHDA, CDR2 SQIVND (reference sequence).

This chain uses TRBV9 with TRBJ2-5; 13 bases are shared with TRBD2. The CDR3 has 16 amino acids. Germline V lookup: CDR1 SGDLS, CDR2 YYNGEE. J gave up 2 bases and V 3 bases, and 4 bases lay outside the gene matches. The DNA of the CDR3 is TGTGCCAGCAGCGGCCTACTAGCGGGGGGGCAAGAGACCCAGTACTTC. This translates into CASSGLLAGGQETQYF.

The chain links TRBV7-2 to TRBJ2-3; TRBD2 agrees at 11 bases. Germline V gene data show CDR1 as SGHTA and CDR2 as FQGNSA. V gave up 4 bases and J gave up 2 bases; unmatched junction bases: 8. The CDR3 loop spans 17 amino acids. The CDR3 is CASSSRLAGMLTDTQYF. The CDR3 bases are TGTGCCAGCAGCTCGAGACTAGCGGGAATGCTCACAGATACGCAGTATTTT.

The chain has TRBV6-5 and TRBJ1-5; TRBD1 matches 9 bases. CDR3 length equals 14 residues. In germline, CDR1 is MNHEY, CDR2 SVGAGI. V gave up 5 bases and J gave up 7 bases; unmatched junction bases: 6. The CDR3: CASSRTGGRQPQHF. CDR3 coding DNA: TGTGCCAGCAGTCGCACAGGGGGCAGACAGCCCCAGCATTTT.

As to this clone: Other DNA sequences in this specimen translate into the identical CDR3. The chain is built from TRBV6-5 and TRBJ2-7; 11 nucleotides line up with TRBD2. With 6 bases clipped from V and 2 bases from J, the junction kept 3 bases outside the gene matches. This CDR3 spans 14 amino acids. CDR1 is MNHEY, CDR2 SVGAGI, per germline. The CDR3 here is CASRRLAGTYEQYF. CDR3 nucleotide sequence: TGTGCCAGCAGGAGACTAGCGGGGACCTACGAGCAGTACTTC.

As DNA, the CDR3 is TGTGCCAGCGGAAACCGACAGGGGCGAGCCGGGGAGCTGTTTTTT. Protein product: CASGNRQGRAGELFF. V is TRBV2 and J is TRBJ2-2; 8 positions agree with TRBD1. Germline V CDR1 and CDR2: SNHLY, FYNNEI. This CDR3 region has 15 residues. J lost 6 bases, V lost 8 bases, and 11 bases had no gene match.

This clone was counted a single time. The genes are TRBV28 and TRBJ2-1; TRBD1 is a possible D gene (6 bases). This CDR3 is built from 15 residues. Between the trimmed V and J ends, which lost 6 bases and 9 bases, there was a span of 21 bases. The germline CDR1 and CDR2 sequences are MDHEN and SYDVKM. The DNA of the CDR3 is TGTGCCAGCAGCCCCGGGGACACCAGATTGAGTGAGCAGTTCTTC. This codes for CASSPGDTRLSEQFF.

The rearrangement uses TRBV28 and TRBJ2-5, with 7 bases fitting TRBD1. The CDR3 is 14 residues long. V lost 3 bases to trimming and J lost 10 bases; unmatched junction nucleotides: 11. CDR1 is MDHEN, CDR2 SYDVKM, per germline. CDR3 coding DNA: TGTGCCAGCAGTTTTGCCTCACAGGGGCCCGGCCAGTACTTC. It codes for CASSFASQGPGQYF.

The chain joins TRBV5-8 to TRBJ2-7; 8 bases align to TRBD1. There are 14 residues in the CDR3. Trimming removed 4 bases from V and 3 bases from J; junction bases left unmatched: 6. The germline gives CDR1 SGHTS, CDR2 YDEGEE. The CDR3 here is CASSVHRGNYEQYF. The CDR3 DNA reads TGTGCCAGCAGCGTTCACAGGGGGAACTACGAGCAGTACTTC.